One sample yielded the 20 T cell receptor beta chains listed below, sequenced in a study of OX40 agonist ivuxolimab in advanced cancers. The data were produced by immunoSEQ multiplex PCR, yet TCRdb's version contains in-frame clones alone and is incomplete. Found here are tens of thousands of clones, about 88% of them singletons; the top ten hold approximately 0.93%. Sequenced material: CD4+ or CD8+ T cells sorted from blood, taken in a trial of the OX40 agonist ivuxolimab. All receptors derive from an adult with an advanced solid tumor such as melanoma, head and neck, liver or kidney cancer.

CDR3 residues: CASSVVQSNTEAFF. The CDR3 DNA sequence: TGTGCCAGCAGCGTAGTACAATCGAACACTGAAGCTTTCTTT. V is TRBV9 and J is TRBJ1-1, with no clear D. V was shortened by 0 bases and J by 1 base, with 7 bases between the two germline ends. The CDR3 sequence is 14 residues long. Per germline, CDR1 SGDLS and CDR2 YYNGEE.

This clone was recorded only once. The CDR3 sequence is CASSQGQGASNEQFF. The CDR3 DNA reads TGCGCCAGCAGCCAGGGACAGGGGGCAAGCAATGAGCAGTTCTTC. The genes are TRBV5-1 and TRBJ2-1; 12 bases fit TRBD1. This CDR3 is built from 15 residues. V gave up 4 bases and J gave up 6 bases; unmatched junction bases: 5. Looked up from germline, CDR1 is SGHRS and CDR2 is YFSETQ.

This clone occurred a few times. The genes are TRBV14 and TRBJ1-2; no clear D gene. There are 15 residues in the CDR3. The V gene's germline CDR1 is SGHDN and CDR2 FVKESK. Trimming removed 4 bases at V and 5 bases at J, with 17 bases between. CDR3 sequence (DNA): TGTGCCAGCAGCCGATCACAGTCGGGCCTTTATGGCTACACCTTC. It translates to CASSRSQSGLYGYTF.

This chain connects TRBV6-6 to TRBJ1-2; possibly TRBD1 for D (5 bases). The V and J ends lost 3 bases and 1 base respectively, with 15 bases between them. In germline, CDR1 is MNHNY, CDR2 SVGAGI (reference sequence). This CDR3 region has 16 residues. The CDR3 sequence is CASSYTGQGNNYGYTF. CDR3 sequence (DNA): TGTGCCAGCAGTTATACCGGACAAGGCAATAACTATGGCTACACCTTC.

This chain joins TRBV27 and TRBJ1-2, with D perhaps TRBD1 (5 bases). V was trimmed by 6 bases and J by 0 bases, leaving 11 bases between them. Per the germline V gene, CDR1 is MNHEY and CDR2 is SMNVEV (reference sequence). The CDR3 length is 14 residues. The CDR3 loop reads CASRAGGSNYGYTF. The DNA of the CDR3 is TGTGCCAGCAGGGCGGGGGGGTCTAACTATGGCTACACCTTC.

The chain is built from TRBV21-1 and TRBJ2-1; the D call in the table, TRBD1, was not verified against the DNA. TRBV21-1 constitutes a pseudogene. The CDR3 is made up of 16 amino acids. Here the CDR3 DNA reads TGTGCCAGCAGCAATAGTGATCTCAGGGGGCGTAATGAGCAGTTCTTC. This translates into CASSNSDLRGRNEQFF.

As DNA, the CDR3 is TGTGCCACCAGCAGAGAGGGGTCGGGCGGAGCCTACCCCGAGCAGTACTTC. Its protein is CATSREGSGGAYPEQYF. The chain carries TRBV15 and TRBJ2-7; the D is unclear. The CDR3 extends over 17 amino acids. Looked up from germline, CDR1 is LNHNV and CDR2 is YYDKDF (reference sequence). V shed 0 bases and J shed 6 bases, with 21 bases lying between them.

The rearrangement joins TRBV6-5 to TRBJ2-4; 10 bases map to TRBD2. The CDR3 runs 13 residues. Germline V CDR1 and CDR2: MNHEY, SVGAGI. V gave up 6 bases and J gave up 10 bases; unmatched junction bases: 6. DNA of the CDR3: TGTGCCAGCAGGGCGAGCGGGAGGGGGATTCAGTACTTC. Translation: CASRASGRGIQYF.

The chain is built from TRBV19 and TRBJ2-4; D is unresolved. Germline CDR1 LNHDA, CDR2 SQIVND (reference sequence). The CDR3 consists of 11 residues. Trimming removed 3 bases from V and 8 bases from J, with 5 bases in between. CDR3 DNA sequence: TGTGCCAGTAGTATCGGACACATTCAGTACTTC. Translating it yields CASSIGHIQYF.

This rearrangement joins TRBV7-2 to TRBJ2-5; D might be TRBD1 (5 bases). Gene TRBJ2-7 matches the end of the DNA better, so the J call may be wrong. This CDR3 has 14 amino acids. Germline CDR1 reads SGHTA; CDR2 reads FQGNSA. CDR3 coding DNA: TGTGCCAGCAGCCCTTATACAGGAACCTACGAGCAGTACTTC. Its translation is CASSPYTGTYEQYF.

This chain uses TRBV7-2 with TRBJ1-1; possible D gene TRBD1, 5 bases. The CDR3 contains 14 residues. Germline-derived CDR1 and CDR2 are SGHTA and FQGNSA. Trimming removed 0 bases from V and 10 bases from J, with 15 bases in between. CDR3 sequence: CASSLAGETSRAFF. The CDR3 nucleotides are TGTGCCAGCAGCTTAGCGGGGGAGACCAGTCGAGCTTTCTTT.

The chain employs TRBV30 and TRBJ2-7; TRBD2 agrees at 7 bases. The CDR3 is made up of 15 amino acids. Germline V CDR1 and CDR2: GTSNPN, SVGIG (reference sequence). V dropped 1 base and J dropped 2; count of bases not matched to a gene: 8. In DNA, the CDR3 is TGTGCCTGGAGTGGGGGAGCGGGACGTACCTACGAGCAGTACTTC. Translated: CAWSGGAGRTYEQYF.

The rearrangement joins TRBV6-6 to TRBJ2-3; D remains ambiguous. The CDR3 length is 14 residues. V was cut by 6 bases and J by 2 bases, with 12 bases left in between. Germline V gene data show CDR1 as MNHNY and CDR2 as SVGAGI (reference sequence). As DNA, the CDR3 is TGTGCCAGCAGCACCGCAGGTTACACAGATACGCAGTATTTT. Protein: CASSTAGYTDTQYF.

The V and J genes are TRBV7-2 and TRBJ2-2; 8 positions agree with TRBD1. V shed 3 bases, J shed 4 bases, and the junction held 1 base outside the gene matches. The CDR3 spans 14 residues. Germline V gene data show CDR1 as SGHTA and CDR2 as FQGNSA. CDR3 region: CASSFDRGTGELFF. CDR3 bases: TGTGCCAGCAGCTTTGACAGGGGCACCGGGGAGCTGTTTTTT.

The CDR3 bases are TGTGCCAGCAGCTCCCGGGGGTTAGGTATCGAGCAGTACTTC. It codes for CASSSRGLGIEQYF. The chain joins TRBV9 to TRBJ2-7, with TRBD2 as a possible D gene (6 bases). The CDR3 sequence is 14 residues long. V was clipped by 4 bases and J by 6 bases, with 17 bases between them. Germline V gene data show CDR1 as SGDLS and CDR2 as YYNGEE.

V is TRBV2 and J is TRBJ2-5; D unresolved. The CDR3 sequence is 12 residues long. V shed 2 bases and J shed 9 bases, with 10 bases lying between them. Germline V gene data show CDR1 as SNHLY and CDR2 as FYNNEI. CDR3 loop: CASSEQDLAQYF. The CDR3 coding sequence is TGTGCCAGCAGTGAACAGGACCTGGCCCAGTACTTC.

The V call is TRBV5-1, the J call TRBJ1-5; no clear D. This CDR3 comprises 13 residues. Germline-derived CDR1 and CDR2 are SGHRS and YFSETQ. The V gene lost 0 bases and the J gene lost 9 bases, with 10 bases spanning the gap. This CDR3 is CASSLDSLGPQHF. The CDR3 DNA reads as TGCGCCAGCAGCTTGGACAGTTTGGGGCCCCAGCATTTT.

This clone is a singleton in its sample. The chain employs TRBV4-2 and TRBJ2-7; TRBD2 aligns across 9 bases. The CDR3 has 22 residues. After removal of 0 bases from V and 0 bases from J, the junction contained 21 bases not matched to a gene. Germline V gives CDR1 LGHNA, CDR2 YNFKEQ. Here the CDR3 reads CASSQDHLSGGPLPRSSYEQYF. The DNA of the CDR3 is TGTGCCAGCAGCCAAGATCACCTTAGCGGGGGCCCTCTGCCTCGGTCCTCCTACGAGCAGTACTTC.

The chain joins TRBV5-4 to TRBJ2-3; TRBD2 aligns across 12 bases. CDR3 length: 16 residues. The germline CDR1 and CDR2 sequences are SGHNT and YYREEE (reference sequence). The V gene end was trimmed by 4 bases and the J gene end by 3 bases; junction bases not matched to a gene: 6. The DNA of the CDR3 is TGTGCCAGCAGCGACGGACTAGCGGGGAATACAGATACGCAGTATTTT. Translated, it gives CASSDGLAGNTDTQYF.

The rearrangement joins TRBV7-9 to TRBJ2-5; D is unclear. CDR3 length equals 11 residues. In germline, CDR1 is SEHNR, CDR2 FQNEAQ (reference sequence). Trimming shortened V by 2 bases and J by 14 bases, and 12 bases separated the two germline ends. The CDR3 region has the DNA TGTGCCAGCAGCTTAACTGGAAATCTCTACTTC. As protein: CASSLTGNLYF.